Listed below are T cell receptor beta chains from one sample, sequenced in a study of cytomegalovirus exposure and HLA in healthy donors. The protocol was immunoSEQ multiplex PCR, while the TCRdb copy is restricted to in-frame clones and leaves out a portion. This table holds about 210,000 clones, roughly four fifths found once. Sequenced input: PBMCs. The source of these receptors is a woman between 50 and 59 years old in good health and CMV-seropositive. The CDR3 runs from the conserved cysteine through the conserved F or W. A D gene is named only where the DNA matches it firmly. Rows may omit the clone size; those that give it use once, few, many or a size class.

clone size: NA
V gene: TRBV5-1
J gene: TRBJ2-3
D gene: NA
CDR3 DNA: TGCGCCAGCAGCTTAGGACAAAACACAGATACGCAGTATTTT
CDR3 protein: CASSLGQNTDTQYF

clone size: NA
V gene: TRBV7-9
J gene: TRBJ2-5
D gene: TRBD1
CDR3 DNA: TGTGCCAGCAGTCCTCCTGAGTGGACAGGAGAGACCCAGTACTTC
CDR3 protein: CASSPPEWTGETQYF

clone size: NA
V gene: TRBV4-1
J gene: TRBJ1-4
D gene: NA
CDR3 DNA: TGCGCCAGCAGCCCGAGTCGTATGGGCAGAACTAATGAAAAACTGTTTTTT
CDR3 protein: CASSPSRMGRTNEKLFF

clone size: NA
V gene: TRBV6-1
J gene: TRBJ2-7
D gene: NA
CDR3 DNA: TGTGCCAGCAGAGCAACCAGGTCCCCGGTGTACGAGCAGTACTTC
CDR3 protein: CASRATRSPVYEQYF

clone size: NA
V gene: TRBV2
J gene: TRBJ2-7
D gene: NA
CDR3 DNA: TGTGCCAGCAGCGCAAGGGAGGCAGACGAGCAGTACTTC
CDR3 protein: CASSAREADEQYF

clone size: NA
V gene: TRBV28
J gene: TRBJ1-4
D gene: NA
CDR3 DNA: TGTGCCAGCACAGGGAATGAAAAACTGTTTTTT
CDR3 protein: CASTGNEKLFF

clone size: once
V gene: TRBV29-1
J gene: TRBJ1-2
D gene: NA
CDR3 DNA: TGCAGCGTTGGGGGGGAAGCAAATGGCTACACCTTC
CDR3 protein: CSVGGEANGYTF

clone size: NA
V gene: TRBV30
J gene: TRBJ2-7
D gene: NA
CDR3 DNA: TGTGCCTGGAGATCCGCCGGACAGTCCTACCGCGAGCAGTACTTC
CDR3 protein: CAWRSAGQSYREQYF

clone size: NA
V gene: TRBV29-1
J gene: TRBJ2-3
D gene: TRBD2
CDR3 DNA: TGCAGCGCCCTGGGAGCGGGGGGTTCAGATGCGCAGTATTTT
CDR3 protein: CSALGAGGSDAQYF

clone size: NA
V gene: TRBV20-1
J gene: TRBJ2-3
D gene: NA
CDR3 DNA: TGCAGTGCCCGCCGGACAGATACGCAGTATTTT
CDR3 protein: CSARRTDTQYF

clone size: NA
V gene: TRBV7-6
J gene: TRBJ1-1
D gene: NA
CDR3 DNA: TGTGCCAGCAGCTTAGGCGGATCCCACACTGAAGCTTTCTTT
CDR3 protein: CASSLGGSHTEAFF

clone size: NA
V gene: TRBV7-6
J gene: TRBJ1-1
D gene: NA
CDR3 DNA: TGTGCCAGCAGCTTTAGTTCGAACACTGAAGCTTTCTTT
CDR3 protein: CASSFSSNTEAFF

clone size: NA
V gene: TRBV2
J gene: TRBJ1-6
D gene: TRBD1
CDR3 DNA: TGTGCCAGCTACCGGGACAGGAGCTCCTATAATTCACCCCTCCACTTT
CDR3 protein: CASYRDRSSYNSPLHF

clone size: NA
V gene: TRBV7-8
J gene: TRBJ2-7
D gene: NA
CDR3 DNA: TGTGCCAGCAGCTTGGGACATTTAGGAGAGCAGTACTTC
CDR3 protein: CASSLGHLGEQYF

clone size: NA
V gene: TRBV7-8
J gene: TRBJ1-2
D gene: NA
CDR3 DNA: TGTGCCAGCAGCACCGACAGGAACTATGGCTACACCTTC
CDR3 protein: CASSTDRNYGYTF

clone size: once
V gene: TRBV5-4
J gene: TRBJ2-4
D gene: TRBD2
CDR3 DNA: TGTGCCAGCAGCTTTTTAGCGGGTCAAGCCAAAAACATTCAGTACTTC
CDR3 protein: CASSFLAGQAKNIQYF

clone size: NA
V gene: TRBV9
J gene: TRBJ1-1
D gene: NA
CDR3 DNA: TGTGCCAGCAGCTTCGACGGGGTCTCGAACACTGAAGCTTTCTTT
CDR3 protein: CASSFDGVSNTEAFF

clone size: once
V gene: TRBV27
J gene: TRBJ2-3
D gene: TRBD1
CDR3 DNA: TGTGCCAGCCCCTGGGACAGGGAAAACACAGATACGCAGTATTTT
CDR3 protein: CASPWDRENTDTQYF

clone size: NA
V gene: TRBV7-9
J gene: TRBJ2-7
D gene: NA
CDR3 DNA: TGTGCCAGCAGCCCCCGAACGGTGAGGTGGTACGAGCAGTACTTC
CDR3 protein: CASSPRTVRWYEQYF

clone size: NA
V gene: TRBV10-2
J gene: TRBJ2-1
D gene: TRBD2
CDR3 DNA: TGCGCCAGCAGTGCGACTAGCGGACTCTCCTACAATGAGCAGTTCTTC
CDR3 protein: CASSATSGLSYNEQFF

clone size: NA
V gene: TRBV25-1
J gene: TRBJ2-7
D gene: NA
CDR3 DNA: TGTGCCAGCAGTGATAGGATTGGAGCCTACGAGCAGTACTTC
CDR3 protein: CASSDRIGAYEQYF

clone size: NA
V gene: TRBV29-1
J gene: TRBJ2-7
D gene: NA
CDR3 DNA: TGCAGCGTTGAAGATCTTGGCCCGCCCTACGAGCAGTACTTC
CDR3 protein: CSVEDLGPPYEQYF

clone size: once
V gene: TRBV29-1
J gene: TRBJ2-7
D gene: TRBD1
CDR3 DNA: TGCAGCGTTGCCCCCGGGACAGGAGCCTACGAGCAGTACTTC
CDR3 protein: CSVAPGTGAYEQYF

clone size: NA
V gene: TRBV7-9
J gene: TRBJ1-5
D gene: NA
CDR3 DNA: TGTGCCAGGTGGGGGGGCTCGTGCAATCAGCCCCAGCATTTT
CDR3 protein: CARWGGSCNQPQHF

clone size: few
V gene: TRBV4-3
J gene: TRBJ1-4
D gene: NA
CDR3 DNA: TGCGCCAGCAGCCAAGAAGGAAGCGCTAATGAAAAACTGTTTTTT
CDR3 protein: CASSQEGSANEKLFF

clone size: NA
V gene: TRBV7-6
J gene: TRBJ1-5
D gene: NA
CDR3 DNA: TGTGCCAGCAGCCCCGCGGGGTATCAGCCCCAGCATTTC
CDR3 protein: CASSPAGYQPQHF

clone size: NA
V gene: TRBV29-1
J gene: TRBJ2-3
D gene: NA
CDR3 DNA: TGCAGCGTTGAAAGGGGGACAGATACGCAGTATTTT
CDR3 protein: CSVERGTDTQYF

clone size: NA
V gene: TRBV4-1
J gene: TRBJ1-1
D gene: NA
CDR3 DNA: TGCGCCAGCAGCCAAAATCGGCCGGGGATCATGAACACTGAAGCTTTCTTT
CDR3 protein: CASSQNRPGIMNTEAFF

clone size: NA
V gene: TRBV18
J gene: TRBJ2-3
D gene: TRBD1
CDR3 DNA: TGTGCCAGCTCATCTTCGACAGGGATGGGCACAGATACGCAGTATTTT
CDR3 protein: CASSSSTGMGTDTQYF

clone size: NA
V gene: TRBV5-8
J gene: TRBJ1-2
D gene: NA
CDR3 DNA: TGTGCCAGCAGCTTGGCGCTAGCAATCTATGGCTACACCTTC
CDR3 protein: CASSLALAIYGYTF

clone size: NA
V gene: TRBV25-1
J gene: TRBJ1-1
D gene: NA
CDR3 DNA: TGTGCCAGCAAGGGCCAGGGAAGCACTGAAGCTTTCTTT
CDR3 protein: CASKGQGSTEAFF

clone size: NA
V gene: TRBV6-1
J gene: TRBJ2-7
D gene: NA
CDR3 DNA: TGTGCCAGCATCCCGACAAGTACCATCTCCTACGAGCAGTACTTC
CDR3 protein: CASIPTSTISYEQYF

clone size: NA
V gene: TRBV6-5
J gene: TRBJ2-3
D gene: TRBD2
CDR3 DNA: TGTGCCAGCAGTTACTCAGCGGGGGATACGCAGTATTTT
CDR3 protein: CASSYSAGDTQYF

clone size: NA
V gene: TRBV7-6
J gene: TRBJ1-5
D gene: NA
CDR3 DNA: TGTGCCAGCAGCTTATCTGGCAATCAGCCCCAGCATTTT
CDR3 protein: CASSLSGNQPQHF

clone size: NA
V gene: TRBV7-2
J gene: TRBJ1-1
D gene: NA
CDR3 DNA: TGTGCCAGCACCCTCGGTCGGAACACTGAAGCTTTCTTT
CDR3 protein: CASTLGRNTEAFF

clone size: NA
V gene: TRBV6-6
J gene: TRBJ1-2
D gene: TRBD1
CDR3 DNA: TGTGCCAGCTCGCGGGACAGAGGGACTAACTATGGCTACACCTTC
CDR3 protein: CASSRDRGTNYGYTF

clone size: once
V gene: TRBV4-2
J gene: TRBJ1-3
D gene: NA
CDR3 DNA: TGTGCCAGCAGCCAAGACCGAAGGGGCTCTGGAAACACCATATATTTT
CDR3 protein: CASSQDRRGSGNTIYF

clone size: NA
V gene: TRBV20-1
J gene: TRBJ1-1
D gene: TRBD1
CDR3 DNA: TGCAGTGCTACAGACAGGGCTGAAGCTTTCTTT
CDR3 protein: CSATDRAEAFF

clone size: NA
V gene: TRBV10-3
J gene: TRBJ2-7
D gene: TRBD1
CDR3 DNA: TGTGCCATCAGCCCCGGGACAGGGGCCAGGGACGAGCAGTACTTC
CDR3 protein: CAISPGTGARDEQYF

clone size: NA
V gene: TRBV19
J gene: TRBJ2-2
D gene: NA
CDR3 DNA: TGTGCCAGTAGTATCTCGACTAACACCGGGGAGCTGTTTTTT
CDR3 protein: CASSISTNTGELFF